A single sample gave rise to the 26 T cell receptor beta chains below, sequenced in a study of blood T cells in healthy people across ages. The use of a sample-barcoded 5' primer and a J-beta primer mix characterized a second PCR of about 6 to 11 cycles. One entry per CDR3 protein, called by TCRdb with MiXCR from the 5' RACE reads. The profile shows roughly 1,500,000 distinct CDR3 sequences, roughly 40% of them singletons. Sequencing was carried out using blood. Source of these receptors: a woman under 30 in good health.

This clonotype was counted between two and nine times. The chain is built from TRBV7-7 and TRBJ2-3, with 10 bases matching TRBD1. V lost 5 bases, J lost 4 bases, and 6 bases stayed unmatched. The CDR3 has 15 amino acids. Germline values: CDR1 SSHAT, CDR2 FNYEAQ (reference sequence). For the CDR3, the DNA is TGTGCCAGCAGCCCCGGGACAGGGGTGTCAGATACGCAGTATTTT. This codes for CASSPGTGVSDTQYF. The variable domain in full, completed from reference TRBV7-7 and TRBJ2-3, reads GAGVSQSPRYKVTKRGQDVTLRCDPISSHATLYWYQQALGQGPEFLTYFNYEAQPDKSGLPSDRFSAERPEGSISTLTIQRTEQRDSAMYRCASSPGTGVSDTQYFGPGTRLTVL.

The sample holds a few counts of this clonotype. CDR3 coding DNA: TGCAGTGCTATTCGCATTACGGGGAGGGGCTACACCTTC. This gives the protein CSAIRITGRGYTF. The J gene is TRBJ1-2, the V gene TRBV20-1; no clear D gene. Germline lookup yields CDR1 DFQATT and CDR2 SNEGSKA (reference sequence). This CDR3 region has 13 residues. The V end lost 4 bases, the J end lost 8 bases, and 17 bases lay between the germline ends.

This clonotype occurred a few times. The chain carries TRBV4-1 and TRBJ2-7; the match to TRBD1 covers 10 bases. Unmatched junction bases numbered 9, after V lost 4 bases and J lost 6 bases. Germline V CDR1 and CDR2: MGHRA, YSYEKL. The CDR3 has 15 amino acids. The CDR3, as DNA: TGCGCCAGCAGCCCTGACGGGACAGGGGTCACCGAGCAGTACTTC. Protein product: CASSPDGTGVTEQYF.

This clonotype has at least ten counts. One junction end does not reproduce the germline sequence, and a read error may be involved. The chain joins TRBV5-1 to TRBJ1-1; unclear D gene. Germline V gene lookup returns CDR1 SGHRS and CDR2 YFSETQ. This CDR3 is 12 amino acids long. The CDR3 coding sequence is TGTGCCAGCAGCCTCCGGGACACTGAAGCTTTCTTT. As protein: CASSLRDTEAFF.

In this sample, this clonotype turned up a few times. The rearrangement links TRBV20-1 to TRBJ1-5; D is possibly TRBD1 (5 bases). The CDR3 runs to 14 residues. The ends were cut back, 3 bases at V and 3 bases at J, with 12 bases in the middle. Per the germline V gene, CDR1 is DFQATT and CDR2 is SNEGSKA (reference sequence). The CDR3 protein is CSASSPGDNQPQHF. The CDR3 DNA reads as TGCAGTGCTAGCTCGCCGGGGGACAATCAGCCCCAGCATTTT.

The V gene is TRBV2, the J gene TRBJ2-1, with a weak D call TRBD2 (5 bases). The CDR3 totals 19 residues. The V end lost 4 bases, the J end lost 3 bases, and 25 bases lay between the germline ends. The germline gives CDR1 SNHLY, CDR2 FYNNEI. The CDR3 protein is CASSGLGPEGSGIYNEQFF. CDR3 bases: TGTGCCAGCAGTGGTCTCGGTCCTGAGGGATCCGGGATCTACAATGAGCAGTTCTTC.

This clonotype was observed a few times. Given a much more abundant clone one base away, this may be a read error. The chain joins TRBV5-1 to TRBJ1-1, with D perhaps matching TRBD1 (6 bases). The CDR3 extends over 13 amino acids. Per the germline V gene, CDR1 is SGHRS and CDR2 is YFSETQ. Trimming removed 3 bases at V and 11 bases at J, with 17 bases between. CDR3 region: CASSWGDKGSAFF. The CDR3 DNA reads as TGCGCCAGCAGCTGGGGGGACAAGGGATCGGCTTTCTTT. Full variable domain (outside the CDR3, taken from reference TRBV5-1 and TRBJ1-1): KAGVTQTPRYLIKTRGQQVTLSCSPISGHRSVSWYQQTPGQGLQFLFEYFSETQRNKGNFPGRFSGRQFSNSRSEMNVSTLELGDSALYLCASSWGDKGSAFFGQGTRLTVV.

The CDR3 spells CASSLVGGDEAFF. CDR3 in DNA: TGTGCCAGCAGCTTAGTAGGGGGCGATGAAGCTTTCTTT. The rearrangement links TRBV7-2 to TRBJ1-1; 7 bases fit TRBD1. This CDR3 is 13 amino acids long. Germline V gene lookup returns CDR1 SGHTA and CDR2 FQGNSA. Trimming cost V 1 base and J 7 bases; bases outside gene matches: 3. The variable domain in full, with the rest retrieved from reference TRBV7-2 and TRBJ1-1, is GAGVSQSPSNKVTEKGKDVELRCDPISGHTALYWYRQSLGQGLEFLIYFQGNSAPDKSGLPSDRFSAERTGGSVSTLTIQRTQQEDSAVYLCASSLVGGDEAFFGQGTRLTVV.

Only a few counts were recorded for this clonotype. This chain connects TRBV6-2 or TRBV6-3 to TRBJ2-5; D might be TRBD1 or TRBD2, each matching 5 bases. V lost 10 bases to trimming and J lost 5 bases, with 14 bases between them. The CDR3 loop spans 12 amino acids. In germline, CDR1 is MNHEY, CDR2 SVGEGT. The CDR3 sequence is CATQTGAETQYF. The CDR3 bases are TGTGCCACCCAGACCGGGGCTGAGACCCAGTACTTC.

V gene TRBV7-2 combines with J gene TRBJ1-2; D gene unclear. Deletions cut 3 bases from V and 4 bases from J, with 6 bases between. The CDR3 covers 12 residues. CDR1 is SGHTA and CDR2 is FQGNSA in the germline V gene. The CDR3 reads CASSFNLYGYTF. The CDR3 DNA is TGTGCCAGCAGCTTTAACCTCTATGGCTACACCTTC.

This clonotype was seen more than once but under ten times. J is TRBJ2-7 and V is TRBV29-1; possibly TRBD1 or TRBD2 for D (5 bases each). Germline assignment: CDR1 SQVTM and CDR2 ANQGSEA. The CDR3 consists of 12 residues. The CDR3 loop reads CSAESGGYEQYF. Written as DNA, the CDR3 is TGCAGTGCAGAGAGTGGGGGATACGAGCAGTACTTC.

This clonotype appeared a few times. CDR3 residues: CASSQDPSGVSYEQYF. CDR3 sequence (DNA): TGCGCCAGCAGCCAAGACCCTAGCGGGGTCTCCTACGAGCAGTACTTC. The rearrangement uses TRBV4-1 and TRBJ2-7; 9 nucleotides align to TRBD2. Germline V lookup: CDR1 MGHRA, CDR2 YSYEKL. Trimming cost V 0 bases and J 0 bases; bases outside gene matches: 3. The CDR3 extends over 16 amino acids.

CDR3 in amino acids: CAISDSRGDGELFF. The CDR3 DNA sequence: TGTGCCATCAGTGATAGCAGGGGTGACGGGGAGCTGTTTTTT. This rearrangement joins TRBV10-3 to TRBJ2-2, with D perhaps matching TRBD1 (6 bases). Trimming pared 3 bases from V and 7 bases from J, leaving 12 bases between. CDR3 size: 14 residues. Germline assignment: CDR1 ENHRY and CDR2 SYGVKD.

This clonotype came up once. The chain uses TRBV5-1 and TRBJ2-5; perhaps TRBD1 as D (6 bases). The J call may be in error: the DNA end matches TRBJ2-7 better. Germline values: CDR1 SGHRS, CDR2 YFSETQ. The CDR3 loop spans 14 amino acids. The DNA of the CDR3 is TGCGCCAGCAACCCCGGGGACATACTTTCCGAGCAGTACTTC. This codes for CASNPGDILSEQYF.

V is TRBV27 and J is TRBJ1-1; maybe TRBD1 (5 bases). The CDR3 has 13 amino acids. Germline CDR1 reads MNHEY; CDR2 reads SMNVEV (reference sequence). Trimming cost V 6 bases and J 12 bases, with 20 bases left between them. The CDR3 coding sequence is TGTGCCAGCAGCCTCTTCCCGCGGGGGGGACCTTTCTTT. As protein: CASSLFPRGGPFF.

The chain couples TRBV6-1 to TRBJ2-6, with 7 bases lining up with TRBD1. Germline assignment: CDR1 MNHNS and CDR2 SASEGT. Trimming at V came to 6 bases and at J to 0 bases, leaving 2 bases not matched to a gene. This CDR3 has 15 amino acids. This CDR3 reads CASRRDSSGANVLTF. The CDR3 nucleotides read TGTGCCAGCAGGAGGGACAGCTCTGGGGCCAACGTCCTGACTTTC.

V usage is TRBV5-6 and J usage is TRBJ1-6; D gene uncertain. CDR3 length equals 18 residues. Germline CDR1 SGHDT, CDR2 YYEEEE. The V and J ends lost 0 bases and 2 bases respectively, with 15 bases between them. The CDR3 nucleotides read TGTGCCAGCAGCTTGGAACCCCCCGGATCAACCTATAATTCACCCCTCCACTTT. Residues: CASSLEPPGSTYNSPLHF.

This sequence joins TRBV30 and TRBJ2-7; the D is unclear. The CDR3 sequence is 14 residues long. Germline V CDR1 and CDR2: GTSNPN, SVGIG (reference sequence). V was pared by 1 base and J by 5 bases, with 15 bases between. DNA of the CDR3: TGTGCCTGGAGTGGTGGCACAAGGAAGGACGAGCAGTACTTC. The encoded protein is CAWSGGTRKDEQYF.

This clonotype was seen repeatedly, ten times or more. The chain employs TRBV28 and TRBJ2-7; D remains ambiguous. The CDR3 sequence is 13 residues long. Trimming pared 5 bases from V and 1 base from J, leaving 9 bases between. Germline-derived CDR1 and CDR2 are MDHEN and SYDVKM. The CDR3, as DNA: TGTGCCAGCAGTGTGGCCACATCCTACGAGCAGTACTTC. Amino acid sequence: CASSVATSYEQYF.

This clonotype occurred a few times. The chain has TRBV10-3 and TRBJ2-1, with a possible D match to TRBD2 (6 bases). The germline V and J ends were trimmed by 0 bases and 5 bases, with 11 bases remaining between them. Germline CDR1 ENHRY, CDR2 SYGVKD. CDR3 length equals 15 residues. Written as DNA, the CDR3 is TGTGCCATCAGTGAGTCGACACTAGCCCACAATGAGCAGTTCTTC. Its translation is CAISESTLAHNEQFF.

This clonotype was detected a few times. The genes are TRBV5-1 and TRBJ2-3; TRBD2 matches 11 bases. The trim removed 5 bases at V and 5 bases at J, leaving 13 bases unmatched. CDR1 is SGHRS and CDR2 is YFSETQ in the germline V gene. This CDR3 is 17 amino acids long. CDR3 nucleotide sequence: TGCGCCAGCAGACAGATCACTAGCGGGAGTTTGGGAGATACGCAGTATTTT. Residues: CASRQITSGSLGDTQYF.

The V gene is TRBV29-1, the J gene TRBJ2-7, with 7 positions matching TRBD2. This CDR3 region has 12 residues. Per the germline V gene, CDR1 is SQVTM and CDR2 is ANQGSEA. V gave up 5 bases and J gave up 0 bases; unmatched junction bases: 1. As DNA, the CDR3 is TGCAGCGTTCGGACTAGCTCCTACGAGCAGTACTTC. It codes for CSVRTSSYEQYF.

This chain links TRBV29-1 with TRBJ2-7, with a tentative D call TRBD2 (6 bases). Trimming removed 3 bases from V and 2 bases from J, with 14 bases in between. The V gene's germline CDR1 is SQVTM and CDR2 ANQGSEA. The CDR3 spans 14 residues. The CDR3 DNA sequence: TGCAGCGTTGATAAGGCAGGACTAACCTACGAGCAGTACTTC. Protein product: CSVDKAGLTYEQYF.

The CDR3 sequence is CASSYFRGQETQYF. For the CDR3, the DNA is TGTGCCAGCAGTTATTTCAGGGGACAAGAGACCCAGTACTTC. The V gene is TRBV6-2 or TRBV6-3, the J gene TRBJ2-5; maybe TRBD1 (6 bases). Germline CDR1 reads MNHEY; CDR2 reads SVGEGT. The CDR3 contains 14 residues. Trimming shortened V by 3 bases and J by 2 bases, and 10 bases separated the two germline ends.

This clonotype was observed once. Relative to the germline gene, one junction end is altered; a read error may explain this. V and J are TRBV7-9 and TRBJ2-7; D might be TRBD1 or TRBD2, each matching 5 bases. CDR1 is SEHNR and CDR2 is FQNEAQ in the germline V gene (reference sequence). The CDR3 length is 14 residues. The CDR3 loop reads CAGSAGTGLYEQYF. DNA of the CDR3: TGTGCCGGCAGCGCCGGGACGGGCCTCTACGAGCAGTACTTC.

The gene calls are TRBV4-1 and TRBJ2-7, with D perhaps matching TRBD1 or TRBD2 (5 bases each). Gene TRBJ2-4 matches the end of the DNA better, so the J call may be wrong. The germline CDR1 and CDR2 sequences are MGHRA and YSYEKL. This CDR3 is built from 18 residues. This chain's CDR3 is CASSLRNRDPSFAGIQYF. CDR3 DNA sequence: TGCGCCAGCAGCCTGAGGAACCGGGACCCCAGCTTCGCTGGCATTCAGTACTTC.